This record looks at one T cell receptor beta chain sequence and its context. Additional DNA sequences in this sample encode the identical CDR3. The data derive from a study of shared clonotypes between healthy human individuals. Study-wide background: A few men and a couple of women, aged 18 to 49, were donors.

As processed by the authors: Junction-only immunoSEQ sequences carried no quality scores, so filtering differed. Profiled with immunoSEQ multiplex PCR; TCRdb holds only in-frame clones, not every one. V and J calls and clone size are copied from that table; D and trimming were computed from the DNA. Seen here are some 2 million clones, about 95% observed once, and the top ten hold approximately 1.2%. Naive CD8 cells comprised CD45RO-negative, CCR7-positively selected cells, excluding terminally differentiated effector memory CD45RA+ cells. In germline, CDR1 is SNHLY, CDR2 FYNNEI. This CDR3 contains 13 residues. V was pared by 3 bases and J by 8 bases, with 3 bases of the junction left unmatched.

The rearrangement uses TRBV2 and TRBJ1-4; TRBD1 matches 7 bases. This sequence was found in a man between 18 and 35 years old in good health. Sequencing was carried out using naive CD8+ T cells sorted from blood. CDR3 in amino acids: CASSDRGGEKLFF. The DNA of the CDR3 is TGTGCCAGCAGTGACAGGGGGGGCGAAAAACTGTTTTTT. Supplemented by reference TRBV2 and TRBJ1-4, the full variable domain reads EPEVTQTPSHQVTQMGQEVILRCVPISNHLYFYWYRQILGQKVEFLVSFYNNEISEKSEIFDDQFSVERPDGSNFTLKIRSTKLEDSAMYFCASSDRGGEKLFFGSGTQLSVL.